The 14 T cell receptor beta chains listed next were all sequenced from one sample in a study of neurological immune-mediated disorders. TCRdb re-called the 5' RACE reads with MiXCR, one entry per CDR3 protein. This table holds roughly 27,000 distinct CDR3 sequences, 2% to 2.5% found once. The material sequenced was PBMCs. All receptors derive from a woman between 50 and 59 years old with multiple sclerosis.

In its sample, this clonotype was seen many times. This rearrangement joins TRBV20-1 to TRBJ2-7; 7 positions agree with TRBD1. There are 15 residues in the CDR3. CDR1 is DFQATT, CDR2 SNEGSKA, per germline (reference sequence). The V segment lost 5 bases and the J segment 3 bases; nucleotides outside the gene matches: 13. CDR3 in amino acids: CSAPEMTGLGYEQYF. The CDR3 bases are TGCAGTGCTCCCGAAATGACAGGGTTGGGCTACGAGCAGTACTTC.

This clonotype was seen at least ten times. The V call is TRBV7-8, the J call TRBJ2-5; D is perhaps TRBD1 (5 bases). Germline V CDR1 and CDR2: SGHVS, FQNEAQ. V lost 10 bases and J lost 5, with 20 bases in between. CDR3 length: 14 amino acids. CDR3 nucleotide sequence: TGTGCCACCACCCTCCAGGGTAATCGGGAGACCCAGTACTTC. Its protein is CATTLQGNRETQYF.

This clonotype has a count of ten or more. This chain links TRBV11-2 with TRBJ2-7; no clear D gene. Per the germline V gene, CDR1 is SGHAT and CDR2 is FQNNGV. V shed 7 bases and J shed 1 base, with 5 bases lying between them. CDR3 length equals 11 residues. CDR3 nucleotide sequence: TGTGCCAGCACCCGATCCTACGAGCAGTACTTC. Protein product: CASTRSYEQYF.

This clonotype showed up many times. This chain connects TRBV5-1 to TRBJ2-3; weak D call: TRBD1 (5 bases). The CDR3 contains 13 residues. V was pared by 1 base and J by 5 bases, with 8 bases between. CDR1 SGHRS and CDR2 YFSETQ come from the germline V gene. DNA of the CDR3: TGCGCCAGCAGCTTGCAGGGTCGAGATACGCAGTATTTT. It specifies CASSLQGRDTQYF.

This clonotype has at least ten counts. V usage is TRBV12-3 or TRBV12-4 and J usage is TRBJ1-1, with D possibly matching TRBD1 (5 bases). V dropped 6 bases and J dropped 0 bases, with 14 bases sitting between them. This CDR3 is 15 amino acids long. The CDR3 region has the DNA TGTGCCAGCAGCCCCCAGGGATCCCTGAACACTGAAGCTTTCTTT. Translating gives CASSPQGSLNTEAFF.

This clonotype was found many times. One base away lies a much larger clone, so this may be a sequencing read error. The V and J genes are TRBV20-1 and TRBJ2-7, with D tentatively TRBD1 or TRBD2 (5 bases each). Germline-derived CDR1 and CDR2 are DFQATT and SNEGSKA (reference sequence). V was shortened by 6 bases and J by 4 bases, with 16 bases between the two germline ends. The CDR3 spans 13 residues. This CDR3 is CSASRGKVYEQYF. The DNA for the CDR3 is TGCAGTGCCTCGAGGGGAAAGGTTTACGAGCAGTACTTC.

In its sample, this clonotype was seen many times. This sequence joins TRBV20-1 and TRBJ2-7; D not certain. The CDR3 length is 13 residues. The V and J ends lost 4 bases and 2 bases respectively, with 12 bases between them. CDR1 is DFQATT and CDR2 is SNEGSKA in the germline V gene (reference sequence). The CDR3 DNA reads as TGCAGTGCTACTGCCTTTTCGACCTACGAGCAGTACTTC. Translating gives CSATAFSTYEQYF.

There are many counts of this clonotype. The chain joins TRBV20-1 to TRBJ1-4; D gene unclear. In germline, CDR1 is DFQATT, CDR2 SNEGSKA (reference sequence). The CDR3 totals 15 residues. V lost 0 bases, J lost 3 bases, and 11 bases lay in between. CDR3 protein: CSARDLRASNEKLFF. The CDR3 nucleotides read TGCAGTGCTAGAGATCTCCGGGCCTCTAATGAAAAACTGTTTTTT.

In this sample, this clonotype is medium-sized. The chain is built from TRBV7-8 and TRBJ2-7; TRBD1 is a possible D gene (6 bases). CDR1 and CDR2 (germline): SGHVS, FQNEAQ. V was trimmed by 4 bases and J by 3 bases, leaving 10 bases between them. The CDR3 extends over 13 amino acids. The CDR3 sequence is CASSSQGLYEQYF. CDR3 DNA sequence: TGTGCCAGCAGCTCCCAGGGGCTCTACGAGCAGTACTTC.

CDR3 protein: CASSPMPSGLYEQYF. DNA for the CDR3: TGTGCCAGCTCACCAATGCCTAGCGGGTTATACGAGCAGTACTTC. The V gene is TRBV18, the J gene TRBJ2-7; 8 bases are a match to TRBD2. The CDR3 totals 15 residues. Germline trimming cut 2 bases from V and 4 bases from J; bases unmatched to any gene: 7. From germline, CDR1 is KGHSH and CDR2 LQKENI.

This clonotype was seen ten or more times. The V gene is TRBV27, the J gene TRBJ2-1; D call uncertain. Trimming took off 6 bases at V and 0 bases at J, with 12 bases between the two ends. In germline, CDR1 is MNHEY, CDR2 SMNVEV (reference sequence). This CDR3 region has 15 residues. The CDR3 DNA is TGTGCCAGCAGCAAAGGTCGCGTCTCCTACAATGAGCAGTTCTTC. This sequence encodes CASSKGRVSYNEQFF.

This clonotype came up many times. The chain links TRBV5-1 to TRBJ2-2, with D tentatively TRBD1 (6 bases). V was trimmed by 7 bases and J by 0 bases, leaving 10 bases between them. The CDR3 contains 14 residues. Germline V gives CDR1 SGHRS, CDR2 YFSETQ. For the CDR3, the DNA is TGCGCCAGCGAGGACAGACCGAACACCGGGGAGCTGTTTTTT. Translating gives CASEDRPNTGELFF.

This clonotype was detected a few times. The chain has TRBV5-6 and TRBJ1-2; 8 bases fit TRBD1. Germline values: CDR1 SGHDT, CDR2 YYEEEE. This CDR3 has 16 amino acids. V shed 2 bases, J shed 5 bases, and the junction held 11 bases outside the gene matches. In DNA form, the CDR3 reads TGTGCCAGCAGCTTTGGACAGGGAGGCAACTTTTATGGCTACACCTTC. It translates to CASSFGQGGNFYGYTF.

This clonotype was seen at least ten times. The V and J genes are TRBV7-2 and TRBJ1-5; D perhaps matches TRBD1 (6 bases). In germline, CDR1 is SGHTA, CDR2 FQGNSA. CDR3 length: 15 amino acids. Trimming took off 4 bases at V and 2 bases at J, with 12 bases between the two ends. The CDR3: CASSWDRGRNQPQHF. The CDR3 nucleotides are TGTGCCAGCAGCTGGGACCGGGGGCGCAATCAGCCCCAGCATTTT.